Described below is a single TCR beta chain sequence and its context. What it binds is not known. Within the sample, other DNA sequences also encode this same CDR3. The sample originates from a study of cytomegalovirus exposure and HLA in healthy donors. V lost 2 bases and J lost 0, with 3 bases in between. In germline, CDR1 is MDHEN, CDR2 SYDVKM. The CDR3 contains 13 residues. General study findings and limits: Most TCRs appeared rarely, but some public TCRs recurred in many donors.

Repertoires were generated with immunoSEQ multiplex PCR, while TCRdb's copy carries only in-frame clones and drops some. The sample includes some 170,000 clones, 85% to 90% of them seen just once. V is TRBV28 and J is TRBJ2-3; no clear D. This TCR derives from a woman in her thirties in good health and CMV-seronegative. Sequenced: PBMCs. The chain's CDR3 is CASSLPSTDTQYF. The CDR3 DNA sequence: TGTGCCAGCAGTTTACCCAGCACAGATACGCAGTATTTT.